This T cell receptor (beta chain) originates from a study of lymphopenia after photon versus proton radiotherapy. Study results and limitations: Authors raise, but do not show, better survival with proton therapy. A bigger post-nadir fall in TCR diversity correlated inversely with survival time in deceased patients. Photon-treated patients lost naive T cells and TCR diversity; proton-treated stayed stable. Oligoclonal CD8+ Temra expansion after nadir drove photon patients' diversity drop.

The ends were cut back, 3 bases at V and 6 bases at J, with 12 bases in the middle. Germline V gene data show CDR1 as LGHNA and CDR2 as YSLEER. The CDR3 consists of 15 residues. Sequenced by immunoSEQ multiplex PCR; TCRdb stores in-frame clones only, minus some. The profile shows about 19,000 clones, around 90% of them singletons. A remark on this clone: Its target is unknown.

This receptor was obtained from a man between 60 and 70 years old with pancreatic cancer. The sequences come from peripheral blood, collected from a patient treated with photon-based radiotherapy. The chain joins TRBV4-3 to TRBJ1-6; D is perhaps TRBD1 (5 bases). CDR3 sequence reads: CASSQSQGRNSPLHF. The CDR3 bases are TGCGCCAGCAGCCAGTCGCAGGGTCGTAATTCACCCCTCCACTTT.